A selection of T cell receptor beta chains follows, all from one sample in a study of blood T cell repertoires in COVID-19. The protocol was immunoSEQ multiplex PCR, while the TCRdb copy is restricted to in-frame clones and leaves out a portion. The table lists under 200,000 clones, 84% of them singletons. Sequencing used PBMCs or T cells enriched from blood (not recorded which). Receptor source: a woman aged 30 to 39 who had been exposed to COVID-19. Each CDR3 is given with its conserved first and last residue. Fields, in order: clone size, J gene, V gene, D gene, CDR3 protein, CDR3 DNA. A D gene is named only where the DNA matches it firmly. Not every row has a clone size; where given, it reads once, few, many or a size class.

size: .
J: TRBJ2-3
V: TRBV27
D: TRBD2
CDR3: CASSFRPRGGTDTQYF
DNA: TGTGCCAGCAGTTTCCGCCCCCGGGGGGGCACAGATACGCAGTATTTT

size: .
J: TRBJ2-7
V: TRBV12-3/TRBV12-4
D: .
CDR3: CASSMPGYYEQYF
DNA: TGTGCCAGCAGTATGCCAGGATACTACGAGCAGTACTTC

size: .
J: TRBJ1-2
V: TRBV29-1
D: TRBD1
CDR3: CSVEDFPRQGMGYGYTF
DNA: TGCAGCGTTGAAGATTTTCCCCGACAGGGTATGGGCTATGGCTACACCTTC

size: .
J: TRBJ2-7
V: TRBV19
D: .
CDR3: CASSIDNYEQYF
DNA: TGTGCCAGTAGTATAGACAACTACGAGCAGTACTTC

size: .
J: TRBJ1-1
V: TRBV20-1
D: TRBD1
CDR3: CSASTAGGNTEAFF
DNA: TGCAGTGCTAGTACCGCAGGGGGCAACACTGAAGCTTTCTTT

size: .
J: TRBJ2-4
V: TRBV5-6
D: .
CDR3: CASSLGSPPKNIQYF
DNA: TGTGCCAGCAGCCTCGGGTCTCCTCCGAAAAACATTCAGTACTTC

size: .
J: TRBJ2-3
V: TRBV6-5
D: TRBD2
CDR3: CASSYTSGGTDTQYF
DNA: TGTGCCAGCAGTTACACTAGCGGGGGCACAGATACGCAGTATTTT

size: .
J: TRBJ2-1
V: TRBV7-2
D: TRBD2
CDR3: CASSLASSGGDNEQFF
DNA: TGTGCCAGCAGCTTAGCATCCAGCGGGGGGGACAATGAGCAGTTCTTC

size: .
J: TRBJ1-1
V: TRBV7-9
D: .
CDR3: CASSSLAGGTEAFF
DNA: TGTGCCAGCAGCTCACTAGCCGGGGGAACTGAAGCTTTCTTT

size: .
J: TRBJ1-4
V: TRBV6-1
D: .
CDR3: CASSEWQGSEKLFF
DNA: TGTGCCAGCAGTGAGTGGCAGGGGTCTGAAAAACTGTTTTTT

size: .
J: TRBJ2-2
V: TRBV7-2
D: TRBD2
CDR3: CASTKPAGGSGELFF
DNA: TGTGCCAGCACCAAGCCAGCGGGGGGGTCCGGGGAGCTGTTTTTT

size: .
J: TRBJ2-7
V: TRBV6-5
D: .
CDR3: CASSHNKNYEQYF
DNA: TGTGCCAGCAGTCATAACAAAAACTACGAGCAGTACTTC

size: .
J: TRBJ1-1
V: TRBV15
D: .
CDR3: CATSRAELAAVNFF
DNA: TGTGCCACCAGCAGAGCAGAGCTGGCGGCCGTGAACTTCTTT

size: .
J: TRBJ1-2
V: TRBV6-5
D: .
CDR3: CASSPAGNGYTF
DNA: TGTGCCAGCAGTCCCGCCGGGAATGGCTACACCTTC

size: .
J: TRBJ1-2
V: TRBV30
D: TRBD1
CDR3: CAWINRGDYGYTF
DNA: TGTGCCTGGATTAACAGGGGGGACTATGGCTACACCTTC

size: .
J: TRBJ2-1
V: TRBV7-4
D: .
CDR3: CASSLNRLDEQFF
DNA: TGTGCCAGCAGCTTAAATAGACTAGATGAGCAGTTCTTC

size: .
J: TRBJ1-2
V: TRBV7-2
D: TRBD1
CDR3: CASSLFRRDRVGYTF
DNA: TGTGCCAGCAGCTTATTCAGACGCGACAGGGTTGGCTACACCTTC

size: .
J: TRBJ2-3
V: TRBV3-1/TRBV3-2
D: .
CDR3: CASSRTRLAHTDTQYF
DNA: TGTGCCAGCAGCCGAACACGATTAGCCCACACAGATACGCAGTATTTT

size: .
J: TRBJ2-7
V: TRBV14
D: TRBD2
CDR3: CASSQALGGVEQYF
DNA: TGTGCCAGCAGCCAAGCATTGGGGGGGGTCGAGCAGTACTTC

size: .
J: TRBJ2-1
V: TRBV7-3
D: .
CDR3: CASRLNPGESSYNEQFF
DNA: TGTGCCAGCAGGTTAAACCCCGGGGAAAGCTCCTACAATGAGCAGTTCTTC

size: .
J: TRBJ1-6
V: TRBV7-8
D: .
CDR3: CASSFLRAEGNSPLHF
DNA: TGTGCCAGCAGCTTTCTGCGCGCGGAGGGTAATTCACCCCTCCACTTT

size: .
J: TRBJ1-2
V: TRBV2
D: .
CDR3: CASSERQGLNYGYTF
DNA: TGTGCCAGCAGTGAGAGGCAGGGGCTCAACTATGGCTACACCTTC

size: .
J: TRBJ1-4
V: TRBV6-4
D: TRBD1
CDR3: CASSRDSNEKLFF
DNA: TGTGCCAGCTCCCGGGACAGCAATGAAAAACTGTTTTTT

size: .
J: TRBJ2-2
V: TRBV3-1/TRBV3-2
D: TRBD1
CDR3: CASSGQGINTGELFF
DNA: TGTGCCAGCAGCGGACAGGGGATTAACACCGGGGAGCTGTTTTTT

size: .
J: TRBJ1-4
V: TRBV20-1
D: TRBD1
CDR3: CSASQGAITATNEKLFF
DNA: TGCAGTGCGAGTCAGGGGGCGATTACGGCAACTAATGAAAAACTGTTTTTT

size: .
J: TRBJ2-5
V: TRBV5-5
D: TRBD2
CDR3: CASSLIPSGGNRETQYF
DNA: TGTGCCAGCAGCTTGATACCTAGCGGGGGGAACAGGGAGACCCAGTACTTC

size: .
J: TRBJ2-7
V: TRBV24-1
D: .
CDR3: CATSDSRGEQYF
DNA: TGTGCCACCAGTGATTCTAGGGGAGAGCAGTACTTC

size: .
J: TRBJ2-1
V: TRBV7-6
D: TRBD2
CDR3: CASSFLAGLYPTYNEQFF
DNA: TGTGCCAGCAGCTTCCTAGCGGGGCTGTACCCTACCTACAATGAGCAGTTCTTC

size: .
J: TRBJ2-2
V: TRBV7-2
D: .
CDR3: CASTQGTHGELFF
DNA: TGTGCCAGTACTCAGGGAACTCACGGGGAGCTGTTTTTT

size: .
J: TRBJ1-1
V: TRBV3-1/TRBV3-2
D: .
CDR3: CASSHEGIGDTEAFF
DNA: TGTGCCAGCAGCCACGAGGGAATTGGGGACACTGAAGCTTTCTTT

size: few
J: TRBJ1-1
V: TRBV10-3
D: .
CDR3: CAIQPIEGTEAFF
DNA: TGTGCCATCCAGCCGATTGAGGGCACTGAAGCTTTCTTT

size: .
J: TRBJ2-7
V: TRBV11-2
D: TRBD2
CDR3: CASSFPGGAYEQYF
DNA: TGTGCCAGCAGCTTCCCCGGGGGGGCCTACGAGCAGTACTTC

size: .
J: TRBJ2-7
V: TRBV5-1
D: .
CDR3: CASSLPGGLHEQYF
DNA: TGCGCCAGCAGCCTGCCCGGGGGGCTGCACGAGCAGTACTTC

size: .
J: TRBJ2-5
V: TRBV7-9
D: TRBD2
CDR3: CASSLIPGRETQYF
DNA: TGTGCCAGCAGCTTAATACCCGGGAGGGAGACCCAGTACTTC

size: .
J: TRBJ2-6
V: TRBV19
D: TRBD1
CDR3: CASSPSLGQGRSGANVLTF
DNA: TGTGCCAGTAGTCCATCGTTGGGACAGGGCCGCTCTGGGGCCAACGTCCTGACTTTC

size: .
J: TRBJ2-2
V: TRBV6-5
D: .
CDR3: CASSYGPGHGELFF
DNA: TGTGCCAGCAGTTACGGACCTGGACACGGGGAGCTGTTTTTT

size: .
J: TRBJ2-6
V: TRBV6-5
D: .
CDR3: CASSQHTNGANVLTF
DNA: TGTGCCAGCAGCCAACATACGAACGGGGCCAACGTCCTGACTTTC

size: few
J: TRBJ1-4
V: TRBV19
D: .
CDR3: CASSGWGYEKLFF
DNA: TGTGCCAGTAGTGGTTGGGGCTATGAAAAACTGTTTTTT

size: .
J: TRBJ1-1
V: TRBV5-1
D: .
CDR3: CASSLRELDTEAFF
DNA: TGCGCCAGCAGCTTGAGGGAGTTGGACACTGAAGCTTTCTTT

size: .
J: TRBJ2-2
V: TRBV9
D: .
CDR3: CASSVVSSGTTGELFF
DNA: TGTGCCAGCAGCGTAGTAAGTAGCGGAACCACCGGGGAGCTGTTTTTT

size: .
J: TRBJ2-2
V: TRBV7-3
D: .
CDR3: CASSFGGRTGELFF
DNA: TGTGCCAGCAGCTTCGGAGGCCGGACCGGGGAGCTGTTTTTT

size: .
J: TRBJ2-1
V: TRBV3-1/TRBV3-2
D: TRBD2
CDR3: CASSQDLRGAVYNEQFF
DNA: TGTGCCAGCAGCCAAGATTTGCGGGGGGCCGTCTACAATGAGCAGTTCTTC